Below are 19 T cell receptor beta chains sequenced from a single sample in a study of blood T cell repertoires in COVID-19. Repertoires were generated with immunoSEQ multiplex PCR, while TCRdb's copy carries only in-frame clones and drops some. This repertoire shows 300,000 or so clones, roughly 84% found once; its top ten account for roughly 1%. The material sequenced was PBMCs or T cells enriched from blood (not recorded which). The receptors come from a woman aged 30 to 39 who had recovered from COVID-19.

The chain links TRBV10-1 to TRBJ2-2, with 7 bases that match TRBD1. CDR3 length: 15 residues. The V gene end was trimmed by 2 bases and the J gene end by 2 bases; junction bases not matched to a gene: 2. Germline CDR1 and CDR2: WNHNN and SYGVQD (reference sequence). In DNA, the CDR3 is TGCGCCAGCAGTGAGGCAGGGGGAAACACCGGGGAGCTGTTTTTT. Translation gives CASSEAGGNTGELFF.

The V call is TRBV2, the J call TRBJ1-1; D perhaps matches TRBD1 (5 bases). CDR1 is SNHLY and CDR2 is FYNNEI in the germline V gene. CDR3 length: 13 amino acids. The V end lost 6 bases, the J end lost 0 bases, and 8 bases lay between the germline ends. CDR3 sequence reads: CASRTGLNTEAFF. CDR3 sequence (DNA): TGTGCCAGCAGAACAGGTCTGAACACTGAAGCTTTCTTT.

On this clone itself: Distinct nucleotide sequences in the sample also encode this CDR3. The chain has TRBV3-1 (or the pseudogene TRBV3-2) and TRBJ2-5, with no clear D. The germline gives CDR1 LGHDT, CDR2 YNNKEL (reference sequence). The CDR3 totals 12 residues. The V gene lost 4 bases and the J gene lost 5 bases, with 8 bases spanning the gap. The CDR3 DNA reads as TGTGCCAGCAGCCCCCCCGGGGAGACCCAGTACTTC. This sequence encodes CASSPPGETQYF.

J is TRBJ1-6 and V is TRBV27; TRBD1 matches at 7 bases. The length of the CDR3 is 18 residues. V trimming: 6 bases; J trimming: 0 bases; junction bases outside the gene matches: 11. CDR1 is MNHEY, CDR2 SMNVEV, per germline (reference sequence). The CDR3 DNA reads TGTGCCAGCAGCTATCGACAGGGACCTAGCTCCTATAATTCACCCCTCCACTTT. Protein sequence: CASSYRQGPSSYNSPLHF.

The chain recombines TRBV30 with TRBJ1-1, with TRBD1 matching over 10 bases. The J segment lost 6 bases and the V segment lost 2 bases, leaving 9 bases of the junction unmatched. CDR1 is GTSNPN and CDR2 is SVGIG in the germline V gene (reference sequence). The CDR3 has 15 amino acids. Written as DNA, the CDR3 is TGTGCCTGGAGTTCCCCGGGACAGGGGCAGCCTGAAGCTTTCTTT. Translated: CAWSSPGQGQPEAFF. Drawing the rest from reference TRBV30 and TRBJ1-1, the complete variable domain is SQTIHQWPATLVQPVGSPLSLECTVEGTSNPNLYWYRQAAGRGLQLLFYSVGIGQISSEVPQNLSASRPQDRQFILSSKKLLLSDSGFYLCAWSSPGQGQPEAFFGQGTRLTVV.

This chain joins TRBV2 and TRBJ2-7; D remains unclear. CDR1 and CDR2 from the germline V gene are SNHLY and FYNNEI. The CDR3 length is 13 residues. V lost 6 bases and J 1 base, leaving 10 bases between the germline ends. The CDR3 sequence: CASSHKFSYEQYF. In DNA form, the CDR3 reads TGTGCCAGCAGCCACAAGTTTTCCTACGAGCAGTACTTC.

V usage is TRBV6-5 and J usage is TRBJ1-3, with D unresolved. The CDR3 length is 12 residues. Trimming took 6 bases from V and 8 from J, leaving 11 bases between them. Germline values: CDR1 MNHEY, CDR2 SVGAGI. The chain's CDR3 is CASSYLRDTIYF. The CDR3 nucleotides are TGTGCCAGCAGCTACCTCCGGGACACCATATATTTT.

The chain employs TRBV15 and TRBJ1-1, with D unresolved. CDR1 is LNHNV and CDR2 is YYDKDF in the germline V gene (reference sequence). This CDR3 spans 14 amino acids. Between the trimmed V and J ends, which lost 3 bases and 1 base, there was a span of 9 bases. The CDR3 region is CATSSPGANTEAFF. The CDR3 region has the DNA TGTGCCACCAGCAGTCCGGGAGCGAACACTGAAGCTTTCTTT.

This chain joins TRBV3-1 (or the pseudogene TRBV3-2) and TRBJ1-2; TRBD1 aligns across 7 bases. V gave up 1 base and J gave up 7 bases; unmatched junction bases: 9. Germline loops: CDR1 LGHDT, CDR2 YNNKEL (reference sequence). This CDR3 is built from 15 residues. The CDR3 loop is CASSQGPGGFSGYTF. In DNA, the CDR3 is TGTGCCAGCAGCCAAGGCCCAGGGGGATTCTCTGGCTACACCTTC.

This chain uses TRBV28 with TRBJ2-7, with D maybe TRBD1 (5 bases). This CDR3 region has 14 residues. Per germline, CDR1 MDHEN and CDR2 SYDVKM. V was pared by 2 bases and J by 4 bases, with 12 bases between. CDR3 coding DNA: TGTGCCAGCAGTTTACAGGGCCTGATGTACGAGCAGTACTTC. Residues: CASSLQGLMYEQYF.

The chain has TRBV7-6 and TRBJ2-2; TRBD2 aligns across 8 bases. The CDR3 totals 14 residues. Germline V CDR1 and CDR2: SGHVS, FNYEAQ. The ends lost 5 bases at V and 7 bases at J; junction bases unmatched: 6. This CDR3 is CASSPQLADGELFF. The CDR3 nucleotides read TGTGCCAGCAGCCCGCAACTAGCGGACGGGGAGCTGTTTTTT.

This clone was detected a few times. The rearrangement links TRBV6-5 to TRBJ1-6; 9 bases agree with TRBD1. Trimming at V came to 6 bases and at J to 10 bases, leaving 7 bases not matched to a gene. The CDR3 has 14 residues. Germline V gene data show CDR1 as MNHEY and CDR2 as SVGAGI. This CDR3 is CASSRDRVYSPLHF. CDR3 sequence (DNA): TGTGCCAGCAGCCGGGACAGGGTGTACTCACCCCTCCACTTT.

Concerning this clone: This CDR3 is also generated by other DNA sequences in the sample. The rearrangement links TRBV2 to TRBJ1-1; D unclear. V was clipped by 6 bases and J by 0 bases, with 5 bases between them. CDR1 and CDR2 from the germline V gene are SNHLY and FYNNEI. The CDR3 runs to 12 residues. Here the CDR3 DNA reads TGTGCCAGCAGGTCCATGAACACTGAAGCTTTCTTT. This sequence encodes CASRSMNTEAFF.

V gene TRBV3-1 (or the pseudogene TRBV3-2) combines with J gene TRBJ2-7, with TRBD2 identical over 10 bases. The CDR3 loop spans 15 amino acids. In germline, CDR1 is LGHDT, CDR2 YNNKEL (reference sequence). After removal of 4 bases from V and 4 bases from J, the junction contained 7 bases not matched to a gene. CDR3 coding DNA: TGTGCCAGCAGCCTAGAACCGGGACTAGCGTACGAGCAGTACTTC. Its protein is CASSLEPGLAYEQYF.

This chain links TRBV28 with TRBJ2-1; 11 bases fit TRBD1. The V gene end was trimmed by 0 bases and the J gene end by 7 bases; junction bases not matched to a gene: 14. The germline V gene encodes CDR1 MDHEN and CDR2 SYDVKM. The CDR3 sequence is 19 residues long. CDR3 nucleotides: TGTGCCAGCAGTTTATGGCTCCTAGCAAGCGGGACAGGGGGTAATGAGCAGTTCTTC. Protein product: CASSLWLLASGTGGNEQFF.

This sequence joins TRBV3-1 (or the pseudogene TRBV3-2) and TRBJ1-6, with D possibly being TRBD1 (6 bases). The length of the CDR3 is 14 residues. Germline CDR1 reads LGHDT; CDR2 reads YNNKEL (reference sequence). The V gene lost 0 bases and the J gene lost 7 bases, with 7 bases spanning the gap. The CDR3 sequence: CASSQEQGNSPLHF. CDR3 DNA sequence: TGTGCCAGCAGCCAAGAGCAGGGGAATTCACCCCTCCACTTT.

The gene calls are TRBV3-1 (or the pseudogene TRBV3-2) and TRBJ2-3, with 12 bases lining up with TRBD2. This CDR3 has 15 amino acids. The trim removed 6 bases at V and 7 bases at J, leaving 8 bases unmatched. The germline CDR1 and CDR2 sequences are LGHDT and YNNKEL (reference sequence). CDR3 DNA sequence: TGTGCCAGCAGACCTCTAGCGGGGGGGCCGAATACGCAGTATTTT. The encoded protein is CASRPLAGGPNTQYF.

V gene TRBV18 combines with J gene TRBJ1-6, with D possibly TRBD1 on 6 matching bases. V was cut by 6 bases and J by 7 bases, with 16 bases left in between. Germline V gives CDR1 KGHSH, CDR2 LQKENI. The CDR3 length is 15 residues. Written as DNA, the CDR3 is TGTGCCAGCTCGGTAATGGACAGCTCCAATTCACCCCTCCACTTT. Its protein product is CASSVMDSSNSPLHF. The full variable domain, in which reference TRBV18 and TRBJ1-6 provide the parts outside the CDR3, is NAGVMQNPRHLVRRRGQEARLRCSPMKGHSHVYWYRQLPEEGLKFMVYLQKENIIDESGMPKERFSAEFPKEGPSILRIQQVVRGDSAAYFCASSVMDSSNSPLHFGNGTRLTVT.

V gene TRBV30 combines with J gene TRBJ2-1, with a weak D call TRBD1 (6 bases). Germline CDR1 reads GTSNPN; CDR2 reads SVGIG (reference sequence). The CDR3 spans 19 residues. Trimming took off 0 bases at V and 0 bases at J, with 21 bases between the two ends. The CDR3 sequence is CAWSVRTDSIRSSYNEQFF. DNA of the CDR3: TGTGCCTGGAGTGTAAGGACAGATTCTATTAGGAGCTCCTACAATGAGCAGTTCTTC.